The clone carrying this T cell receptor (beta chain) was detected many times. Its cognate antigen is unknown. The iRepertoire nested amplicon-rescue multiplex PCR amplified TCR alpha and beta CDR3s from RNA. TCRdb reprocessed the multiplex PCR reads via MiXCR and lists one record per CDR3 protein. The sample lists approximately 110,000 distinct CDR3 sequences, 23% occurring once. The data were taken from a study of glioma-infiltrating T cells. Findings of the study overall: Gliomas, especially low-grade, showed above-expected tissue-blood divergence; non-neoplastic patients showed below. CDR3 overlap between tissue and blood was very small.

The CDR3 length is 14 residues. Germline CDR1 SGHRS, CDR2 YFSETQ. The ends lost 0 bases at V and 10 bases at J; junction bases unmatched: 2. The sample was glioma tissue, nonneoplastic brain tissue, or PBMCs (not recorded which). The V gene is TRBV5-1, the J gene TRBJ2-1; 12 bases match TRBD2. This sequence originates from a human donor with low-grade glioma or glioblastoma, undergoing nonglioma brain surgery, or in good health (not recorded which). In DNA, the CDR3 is TGCGCCAGCAGCTTGGGACTAGCGGGAGCCGAGCAGTTCTTC. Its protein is CASSLGLAGAEQFF.